These 8 T cell receptor beta chains originate from one sample sequenced in a study of a mutant IDH1 vaccine in newly diagnosed glioma. Clones were sequenced by immunoSEQ multiplex PCR, and TCRdb holds only the in-frame ones, with some missing. This table holds some 56,000 clones, 80% to 95% found once. Time point: baseline, week 1 (first vaccination visit). The treatment here: pre-vaccination baseline after standard-of-care therapy. Specimen: PBMCs, collected from a glioma patient treated with radiotherapy, temozolomide or both. All receptors come from a middle-aged man with glioma.

The genes are TRBV5-8 and TRBJ1-4, with no clear D. The CDR3 totals 13 residues. Germline V gene lookup returns CDR1 SGHTS and CDR2 YDEGEE. V dropped 6 bases and J dropped 8 bases, with 14 bases sitting between them. Here the CDR3 reads CASTVRLGEKLFF. DNA of the CDR3: TGTGCCAGCACCGTCAGGTTGGGGGAAAAACTGTTTTTT.

The chain carries TRBV10-3 and TRBJ1-5; 7 bases are a match to TRBD1. This CDR3 is built from 18 residues. V gave up 6 bases and J gave up 0 bases; unmatched junction bases: 14. The germline CDR1 and CDR2 sequences are ENHRY and SYGVKD. In DNA, the CDR3 is TGTGCCATCAGCAAAACAGGGGATCGCTCCGGTAGCAATCAGCCCCAGCATTTT. Its protein is CAISKTGDRSGSNQPQHF.

The genes are TRBV10-1 and TRBJ2-2; D not certain. This CDR3 comprises 14 residues. The V and J ends lost 8 bases and 1 base respectively, with 11 bases between them. CDR1 WNHNN and CDR2 SYGVQD come from the germline V gene (reference sequence). CDR3 sequence: CASSDVGNTGELFF. CDR3 in DNA: TGCGCCAGCTCCGACGTTGGGAACACCGGGGAGCTGTTTTTT.

The V gene is TRBV6-1, the J gene TRBJ2-2, with a tentative D call TRBD1 (6 bases). The CDR3 covers 15 residues. With 6 bases removed from V and 3 bases from J, the gap between germline ends came to 14 bases. CDR1 is MNHNS and CDR2 is SASEGT in the germline V gene. Here the CDR3 DNA reads TGTGCCAGCAGGCGACAGGATGAATACACCGGGGAGCTGTTTTTT. Translated: CASRRQDEYTGELFF.

V and J are TRBV6-6 and TRBJ1-1; 7 nucleotides align to TRBD1. V lost 5 bases to trimming and J lost 4 bases; unmatched junction nucleotides: 7. The germline gives CDR1 MNHNY, CDR2 SVGAGI (reference sequence). The CDR3 runs 14 residues. CDR3 bases: TGTGCCAGCAGTCGCAGACAGGGAAGCACTGAAGCTTTCTTT. Encoded protein: CASSRRQGSTEAFF.

The table lists this clone with a count of one. This chain connects TRBV7-6 to TRBJ2-3; no clear D gene. In germline, CDR1 is SGHVS, CDR2 FNYEAQ. Trimming stripped 0 bases from V and 1 base from J, with 5 bases between. The CDR3 totals 14 residues. CDR3 residues: CASSLAPGTDTQYF. CDR3 nucleotide sequence: TGTGCCAGCAGCTTAGCGCCCGGCACAGATACGCAGTATTTT. Filled out from reference TRBV7-6 and TRBJ2-3, the complete variable domain reads GAGVSQSPRYKVTKRGQDVALRCDPISGHVSLYWYRQALGQGPEFLTYFNYEAQQDKSGLPNDRFSAERPEGSISTLTIQRTEQRDSAMYRCASSLAPGTDTQYFGPGTRLTVL.

The V and J genes are TRBV7-2 and TRBJ2-7; the D gene is possibly TRBD2 (6 bases). This CDR3 spans 13 amino acids. Trimming stripped 1 base from V and 2 bases from J, with 6 bases between. Germline CDR1 SGHTA, CDR2 FQGNSA. The CDR3 nucleotides are TGTGCCAGCAGCTTAGGACTAGCCTACGAGCAGTACTTC. Its translation is CASSLGLAYEQYF. Filled out from reference TRBV7-2 and TRBJ2-7, the complete variable domain reads GAGVSQSPSNKVTEKGKDVELRCDPISGHTALYWYRQSLGQGLEFLIYFQGNSAPDKSGLPSDRFSAERTGGSVSTLTIQRTQQEDSAVYLCASSLGLAYEQYFGPGTRLTVT.

This chain's CDR3 is CASRGMRGYEQYF. The CDR3 DNA sequence: TGTGCCAGTAGGGGAATGAGGGGGTACGAGCAGTACTTC. This rearrangement joins TRBV7-8 to TRBJ2-7; tentative D call: TRBD1 (6 bases). The length of the CDR3 is 13 residues. The V gene's germline CDR1 is SGHVS and CDR2 FQNEAQ. V was trimmed by 9 bases and J by 4 bases, leaving 16 bases between them.